This TCR beta chain stems from a study of T cells in localized non-small cell lung cancer. This clone was picked up one time. Its antigen is undetermined. Whole-study results and caveats: Multi-region tumor sequencing was not done, so intratumor heterogeneity could not be excluded.

V was trimmed by 2 bases and J by 5 bases, leaving 19 bases between them. Germline-derived CDR1 and CDR2 are MDHEN and SYDVKM. This CDR3 contains 16 residues. Sequencing used immunoSEQ multiplex PCR; TCRdb keeps in-frame clones, though not all of them. The table has around 34,000 clones, around 93% seen once; the top ten hold 6.5% to 10%. The chain combines TRBV28 with TRBJ2-7, with D possibly being TRBD2 (6 bases). The receptor comes from a female donor at least 60 years old with stage I lung adenocarcinoma. Sequences were derived from peripheral blood, sampled before any cancer treatment. The CDR3 coding sequence is TGTGCCAGCAGTTTAAATAGTAAGGCAGGGAGGCACGAGCAGTACTTC. Translating it yields CASSLNSKAGRHEQYF. Filled out from reference TRBV28 and TRBJ2-7, the complete variable domain reads DVKVTQSSRYLVKRTGEKVFLECVQDMDHENMFWYRQDPGLGLRLIYFSYDVKMKEKGDIPEGYSVSREKKERFSLILESASTNQTSMYLCASSLNSKAGRHEQYFGPGTRLTVT.